There are many counts of the clone carrying this T cell receptor (beta chain). Expressed TCRB transcripts were sequenced after all isolated RNA was converted to cDNA. The table came from immunoSEQ multiplex PCR; TCRdb's copy has only in-frame clones and leaves some out. The data show around 150,000 clones, 6.9% seen once. This sample is drawn from a study of beta chain features in type 1 diabetes. J was trimmed by 3 bases and V by 2 bases; bases with no gene match: 6. In germline, CDR1 is MDHEN, CDR2 SYDVKM. The CDR3 has 15 amino acids. The TCR sequence derives from a woman in her thirties in good health. Sequencing used central memory CD4+ T cells from blood. V gene TRBV28 combines with J gene TRBJ1-1; 7 positions agree with TRBD1. CDR3 sequence (DNA): TGTGCCAGCAGTTTAATTACAGGGGCCCACACTGAAGCTTTCTTT. This sequence encodes CASSLITGAHTEAFF. The entire variable domain, with the rest obtained from reference TRBV28 and TRBJ1-1, is as follows: DVKVTQSSRYLVKRTGEKVFLECVQDMDHENMFWYRQDPGLGLRLIYFSYDVKMKEKGDIPEGYSVSREKKERFSLILESASTNQTSMYLCASSLITGAHTEAFFGQGTRLTVV.